The T cell receptor (beta chain) under discussion was sequenced for a study of a mutant IDH1 vaccine in newly diagnosed glioma. Concerning this clone itself: The target antigen is unknown.

This table comes from immunoSEQ multiplex PCR, and its TCRdb copy is limited to in-frame clones, with some not included. The sample consists of some 50,000 clones, 65% of them appearing once. Time point in this sample: week 47, end of study. The investigators gave 300 ug of mutant IDH1 20-mer peptide in each vaccine dose, together with topical imiquimod. Here the sequenced sample was peripheral blood mononuclear cells (PBMCs), taken from a glioma patient whose treatment included an IDH1 peptide vaccine. The sequence derives from a man in his forties with glioma. Some clones in this sample may be carry-over from other donors' samples.

The CDR3 DNA is TGTGCCAGCAGCCCGACAGGGGGCGGCGGCTACACCTTC. This sequence encodes CASSPTGGGGYTF. The chain carries TRBV7-8 and TRBJ1-2; 10 bases align to TRBD1. Losses at the gene ends were 5 bases for V and 8 bases for J; bases not matched to a gene: 5. Germline values: CDR1 SGHVS, CDR2 FQNEAQ. The CDR3 covers 13 residues.